The sequence of this TCR beta chain was determined in a study of Graves' ophthalmopathy and Graves' hyperthyroidism. This clonotype has ten or more counts. Germline assignment: CDR1 SGHTA and CDR2 FQGNSA. With 6 bases removed from V and 0 bases from J, the gap between germline ends came to 15 bases. The CDR3 length is 16 residues. Reliance was placed on clinical symptoms, serum thyroxine, TRAb, thyroid ultrasound and orbital computed tomography for diagnosis. The study amplified TCR beta CDR3 regions using RNA transcripts. Scientists carried out first-round RT-PCR using HTBI primers and then a second-round multiplex PCR. Using its own MiXCR run on the multiplex PCR reads, TCRdb lists one record per CDR3 protein. The repertoire has about 410,000 distinct CDR3 sequences, approximately 20% of them found once; the top ten carry 1.5% to 2%.

The specimen was peripheral blood. This clonotype was sampled from a woman between 18 and 29 years old with Graves' ophthalmopathy. The chain employs TRBV7-2 and TRBJ1-3; maybe TRBD1 (5 bases). The CDR3 region is CASSSPGSSSGNTIYF. The CDR3 DNA reads TGTGCCAGCAGTTCCCCAGGGTCCAGCTCTGGAAACACCATATATTTT.